A single T cell receptor beta chain is shown here with its context. This entry belongs to a study of T cell changes during pregnancy in multiple sclerosis. The CDR3 spans 12 residues. Germline V gene lookup returns CDR1 ENHRY and CDR2 SYGVKD. Trimming removed 8 bases at V and 4 bases at J, with 12 bases between. Data came from immunoSEQ multiplex PCR; TCRdb stores just in-frame clones and leaves some out. The sample yields around 69,000 clones, more than 90% seen once. The chain uses TRBV10-3 and TRBJ2-7; TRBD1 is a possible D gene (5 bases). This sequence was found in a female donor in good health, enrolled as a control in a pregnancy study. The sequenced sample was peripheral blood, obtained in the second trimester of pregnancy. CDR3 region: CAIQGATYEQYF. Written as DNA, the CDR3 is TGTGCCATCCAAGGGGCGACATACGAGCAGTACTTC.